The rows below give T cell receptor beta chains drawn from one sample of a study of metastatic and nonmetastatic thyroid tumors. TCRdb re-called the PCR reads via MiXCR. This sample yields 20,000 to 30,000 clones, of which around 13% are seen a single time; 4.9% belongs to the top ten. The material sequenced was blood. The receptors derive from a female donor with papillary thyroid cancer or a benign thyroid nodule (not recorded which). Some clones in this sample may be carry-over from other donors' samples. Both conserved end residues are part of each CDR3. A D gene is named only where the DNA matches it firmly. Clone sizes are given selectively: once, few, many, or a class where the clone is expanded.

cdr3_length	clone_size	v_call	j_call	d_call	cdr3_nt	cdr3_aa
15	many	TRBV4-2	TRBJ2-1	TRBD2	TGTGCCAGCAGCCCGGGACTAGCGGAGTACAATGAGCAGTTCTTC	CASSPGLAEYNEQFF
16	many	TRBV11-2	TRBJ2-7	TRBD2	TGTGCCAGCAGCCCCCGACTAGCGGGAGGGCTGAACGAGCAGTACTTC	CASSPRLAGGLNEQYF
15	-	TRBV6-1	TRBJ2-7	-	TGTGCCAGCAGCGAATCTACTATCCCATTTAGTGAGCAGTACTTC	CASSESTIPFSEQYF
17	many	TRBV15	TRBJ2-7	TRBD2	TGTGCCACCAGCAGAGAAGCGGGAGGTGGTCGAGGCTACGAGCAGTACTTC	CATSREAGGGRGYEQYF
13	many	TRBV30	TRBJ2-2	-	TGTGCCTGGGGGGGACGGGTCACCGGGGAGCTGTTTTTT	CAWGGRVTGELFF
12	many	TRBV20-1	TRBJ1-4	-	TGCAGTGCTAGAGGGGGTAATGAAAAACTGTTTTTT	CSARGGNEKLFF
12	-	TRBV11-3	TRBJ2-7	-	TGTGCCAGCAGCGGGTTGGGTTACGAGCAGTACTTC	CASSGLGYEQYF
14	many	TRBV7-9	TRBJ1-4	TRBD1	TGTGCCAGCAGCATGACAGGGGCAGGAGAAAAACTGTTTTTT	CASSMTGAGEKLFF
12	many	TRBV12-3/TRBV12-4	TRBJ2-5	-	TGTGCCAGCAGTTTGGGCAGAGAGACCCAGTACTTC	CASSLGRETQYF
16	many	TRBV4-3	TRBJ2-7	TRBD2	TGCGCCAGCAGCCCCGAGAGCGGGAGCCACTCCTACGAGCAGTACTTC	CASSPESGSHSYEQYF
16	many	TRBV4-1	TRBJ2-2	-	TGCGCCAGCAGCCTACATAGGGGAAGGTACACCGGGGAGCTGTTTTTT	CASSLHRGRYTGELFF
17	many	TRBV20-1	TRBJ2-5	TRBD2	TGCAGTGCTAGAGGACTAGCGGCCGGAGGGATGGAAGAGACCCAGTACTTC	CSARGLAAGGMEETQYF
13	many	TRBV25-1	TRBJ2-7	-	TGTGCCAGCAGTCCCCAGGAGGTGAGGGGGGCGTACTTC	CASSPQEVRGAYF
16	many	TRBV29-1	TRBJ2-1	TRBD1	TGCAGCGTTGAAGGGGTCAGGACAGGGGTAATCAATGAGCAGTTCTTC	CSVEGVRTGVINEQFF
15	many	TRBV18	TRBJ1-1	TRBD1	TGTGCCAGTGATGAGGGACAGGGGGAGAACACTGAAGCTTTCTTT	CASDEGQGENTEAFF
15	many	TRBV7-8	TRBJ2-1	TRBD2	TGTGCCAGCAGCTCCCTCCGCGGGAGGGCATGGGAGCAGTTCTTC	CASSSLRGRAWEQFF
15	many	TRBV19	TRBJ2-1	-	TGTGCCAGTAGCACTGACAGAACATACGGGAATGAGCAGTTCTTC	CASSTDRTYGNEQFF
15	many	TRBV19	TRBJ1-5	-	TGTGCCAGTAGTATAGCGGGGGCAGGCAATCAGCCCCAGCATTTT	CASSIAGAGNQPQHF
16	many	TRBV27	TRBJ2-1	TRBD2	TGTGCCAGCAGTTTAAAACCCAGCGGGATCTACAATGAGCAGTTCTTC	CASSLKPSGIYNEQFF
18	many	TRBV6-5	TRBJ2-2	TRBD2	TGTGCCAGCAGTTTAACGGGACTAGCGGGAGGGGGGACCGGGGAGCTGTTTTTT	CASSLTGLAGGGTGELFF